These 18 T cell receptor beta chains were all obtained from the same sample, sequenced in a study of CD8+ T cells in alopecia areata. Treatment defined: oral pan-JAK inhibitor, 5-10 mg twice daily. RNA, once extracted, was reverse transcribed into cDNA for use as the sequencing template. Data came from immunoSEQ multiplex PCR; TCRdb stores just in-frame clones and leaves some out. This table has 95,000 to 100,000 clones, 60% to 65% appearing once. The specimen comprised CD8+ T cells sorted from blood, sampled at week 4, from a patient treated with tofacitinib. Receptors originate from a human donor with alopecia areata.

This clone was counted only a few times. The chain carries TRBV6-5 and TRBJ2-6; no firm D call. CDR1 is MNHEY, CDR2 SVGAGI, per germline. The CDR3 is 16 residues long. The V and J ends lost 2 bases and 2 bases respectively, with 10 bases between them. The CDR3 protein is CASSYALPPGANVLTF. CDR3 sequence (DNA): TGTGCCAGCAGTTACGCCCTGCCACCTGGGGCCAACGTCCTGACTTTC.

The chain employs TRBV27 and TRBJ2-7, with TRBD2 matching over 7 bases. CDR3 length: 13 residues. The ends lost 2 bases at V and 2 bases at J; junction bases unmatched: 0. The V gene's germline CDR1 is MNHEY and CDR2 SMNVEV (reference sequence). CDR3 amino acids: CASSLAGAYEQYF. In DNA form, the CDR3 reads TGTGCCAGCAGTTTAGCGGGAGCCTACGAGCAGTACTTC.

V and J are TRBV27 and TRBJ1-5, with 8 positions matching TRBD1. There are 15 residues in the CDR3. The V gene's germline CDR1 is MNHEY and CDR2 SMNVEV (reference sequence). After removal of 3 bases from V and 3 bases from J, the junction contained 4 bases not matched to a gene. The CDR3 loop is CASSFGTGNNQPQHF. The CDR3 coding sequence is TGTGCCAGCAGTTTCGGGACAGGCAACAATCAGCCCCAGCATTTT.

The chain joins TRBV7-9 to TRBJ1-1; D not resolved. Trimming cost V 5 bases and J 1 base, with 5 bases left between them. From germline, CDR1 is SEHNR and CDR2 FQNEAQ (reference sequence). The CDR3 is made up of 12 amino acids. The CDR3 spells CASSNRNTEAFF. The CDR3, as DNA: TGTGCCAGCAGCAACAGGAACACTGAAGCTTTCTTT.

This chain joins TRBV4-1 and TRBJ2-5; a weak D match, TRBD1 (5 bases). The CDR3 is 14 residues long. Trimming took 1 base from V and 1 from J, leaving 7 bases between them. Germline V gene data show CDR1 as MGHRA and CDR2 as YSYEKL. The CDR3 nucleotides read TGCGCCAGCAGCCAAGCGGACACCCAAGAGACCCAGTACTTC. Protein sequence: CASSQADTQETQYF.

This clone was found a few times. V usage is TRBV5-6 and J usage is TRBJ1-5; D unclear. The CDR3 is 15 residues long. In germline, CDR1 is SGHDT, CDR2 YYEEEE. The V gene lost 0 bases and the J gene lost 5 bases, with 12 bases spanning the gap. The CDR3 sequence: CASSLVRDPHQPQHF. In DNA, the CDR3 is TGTGCCAGCAGCTTGGTAAGGGATCCCCATCAGCCCCAGCATTTT. Complete variable domain (other parts from reference TRBV5-6 and TRBJ1-5): DAGVTQSPTHLIKTRGQQVTLRCSPKSGHDTVSWYQQALGQGPQFIFQYYEEEERQRGNFPDRFSGHQFPNYSSELNVNALLLGDSALYLCASSLVRDPHQPQHFGDGTRLSIL.

In this sample, this clone turned up a few times. V usage is TRBV19 and J usage is TRBJ1-1, with TRBD1 as a possible D gene (6 bases). CDR1 LNHDA and CDR2 SQIVND come from the germline V gene (reference sequence). V lost 5 bases and J 0 bases, leaving 10 bases between the germline ends. The CDR3 loop spans 14 amino acids. CDR3 in DNA: TGTGCCAGTAGTCTACAGGGTCTGAACACTGAAGCTTTCTTT. Translation: CASSLQGLNTEAFF.

The count of this clone is one. V gene TRBV13 combines with J gene TRBJ2-5; 8 positions agree with TRBD2. The CDR3 runs to 15 residues. Germline assignment: CDR1 PRHDT and CDR2 FYEKMQ (reference sequence). J was trimmed by 3 bases and V by 2 bases; bases with no gene match: 5. The CDR3 nucleotides read TGTGCCAGCAGCTTACCCTCACTAGCGGAAGAGACCCAGTACTTC. Protein sequence: CASSLPSLAEETQYF.

This clone was seen just once. The J gene is TRBJ2-1, the V gene TRBV13; D remains ambiguous. The CDR3 has 13 residues. The germline V and J ends were trimmed by 6 bases and 4 bases, with 10 bases remaining between them. Germline CDR1 reads PRHDT; CDR2 reads FYEKMQ (reference sequence). As DNA, the CDR3 is TGTGCCAGCAGTTGGGCAGGTTACAATGAGCAGTTCTTC. It encodes CASSWAGYNEQFF. Together with reference TRBV13 and TRBJ2-1, the CDR3 gives the full variable domain: AAGVIQSPRHLIKEKRETATLKCYPIPRHDTVYWYQQGPGQDPQFLISFYEKMQSDKGSIPDRFSAQQFSDYHSELNMSSLELGDSALYFCASSWAGYNEQFFGPGTRLTVL.

This clone turned up a few times. The chain carries TRBV12-5 and TRBJ2-2; 7 nucleotides agree with TRBD1. The germline V gene encodes CDR1 LGHNT and CDR2 FRNRAP. This CDR3 is 15 amino acids long. Unmatched junction bases numbered 8, after V lost 6 bases and J lost 4 bases. DNA for the CDR3: TGTGCTAGTGGCATAGGGGGCTCGGGCACCGGGGAGCTGTTTTTT. This sequence encodes CASGIGGSGTGELFF.

The genes are TRBV7-9 and TRBJ1-2; D is possibly TRBD1 (5 bases). V was trimmed by 1 base and J by 4 bases, leaving 10 bases between them. The V gene's germline CDR1 is SEHNR and CDR2 FQNEAQ (reference sequence). CDR3 size: 14 residues. In DNA, the CDR3 is TGTGCCAGCAGCTTAGAGATGGGGGGCTATGGCTACACCTTC. Translated, it gives CASSLEMGGYGYTF.

The V and J genes are TRBV7-9 and TRBJ2-7; D unclear. CDR3 length: 14 residues. CDR1 and CDR2 from the germline V gene are SEHNR and FQNEAQ (reference sequence). Trimming cost V 1 base and J 0 bases, with 7 bases left between them. For the CDR3, the DNA is TGTGCCAGCAGCTTAGATGCGGCCTCCTACGAGCAGTACTTC. This encodes CASSLDAASYEQYF.

This clone has just a few counts. Since a much larger clone is just one base distant, this may be a read error. This rearrangement joins TRBV5-4 to TRBJ2-7; 9 positions match TRBD1. Germline-derived CDR1 and CDR2 are SGHNT and YYREEE (reference sequence). Losses at the gene ends were 4 bases for V and 0 bases for J; bases not matched to a gene: 5. The CDR3 covers 15 residues. CDR3 amino acids: CASSAGTGSSYEQYF. The CDR3 DNA reads TGTGCCAGCAGCGCCGGGACAGGGAGCTCCTACGAGCAGTACTTC.

The chain links TRBV15 to TRBJ2-5; possibly TRBD2 for D (7 bases). The CDR3 spans 15 residues. Per germline, CDR1 LNHNV and CDR2 YYDKDF (reference sequence). V was pared by 5 bases and J by 5 bases, with 18 bases between. The CDR3 region is CATSDRGALEETQYF. Written as DNA, the CDR3 is TGTGCCACCAGCGACCGGGGGGCACTAGAGGAGACCCAGTACTTC.

The chain joins TRBV4-2 to TRBJ2-1; unclear D gene. Trimming removed 0 bases from V and 0 bases from J, with 6 bases in between. The CDR3 is 15 amino acids. Germline V gene data show CDR1 as LGHNA and CDR2 as YNFKEQ. The CDR3 sequence: CASSQEAVSYNEQFF. The CDR3 bases are TGTGCCAGCAGCCAAGAGGCGGTCTCCTACAATGAGCAGTTCTTC.

The rearrangement uses TRBV27 and TRBJ1-2; weak D call: TRBD1 (6 bases). This CDR3 spans 17 amino acids. Deletions cut 3 bases from V and 4 bases from J, with 21 bases between. Germline V gene data show CDR1 as MNHEY and CDR2 as SMNVEV (reference sequence). The CDR3 coding sequence is TGTGCCAGCAGTTTCAATGTGGCGGACAGACCCTTCTATGGCTACACCTTC. Its protein is CASSFNVADRPFYGYTF.

This clone has only one observation. J is TRBJ2-7 and V is TRBV6-5; D gene ambiguous. The CDR3 consists of 14 residues. Germline assignment: CDR1 MNHEY and CDR2 SVGAGI. V lost 2 bases and J 0 bases, leaving 8 bases between the germline ends. In DNA form, the CDR3 reads TGTGCCAGCAGTTACACGGAGAGCTCCTACGAGCAGTACTTC. Translation: CASSYTESSYEQYF.

The V and J genes are TRBV25-1 and TRBJ1-5; D might be TRBD1 (5 bases). Germline V gives CDR1 MGHDK, CDR2 SYGVNS. This CDR3 region has 15 residues. Trimming pared 3 bases from V and 2 bases from J, leaving 11 bases between. The CDR3 loop reads CASSDPQEGNQPQHF. In DNA, the CDR3 is TGTGCCAGCAGTGATCCACAGGAAGGCAATCAGCCCCAGCATTTT.